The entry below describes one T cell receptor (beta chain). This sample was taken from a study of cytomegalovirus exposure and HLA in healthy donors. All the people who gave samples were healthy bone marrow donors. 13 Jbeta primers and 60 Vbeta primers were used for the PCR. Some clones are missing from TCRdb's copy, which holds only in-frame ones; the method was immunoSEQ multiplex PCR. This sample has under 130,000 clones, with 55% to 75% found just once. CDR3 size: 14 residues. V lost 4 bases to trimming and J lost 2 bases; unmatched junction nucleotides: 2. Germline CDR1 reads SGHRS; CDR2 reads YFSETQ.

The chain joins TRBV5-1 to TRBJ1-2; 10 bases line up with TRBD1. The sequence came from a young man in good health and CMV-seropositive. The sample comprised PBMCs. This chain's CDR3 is CASSGQGDNYGYTF. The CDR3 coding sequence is TGCGCCAGCAGCGGACAGGGGGACAACTATGGCTACACCTTC.